One sample yielded the 17 T cell receptor beta chains listed below, sequenced in a study of T cells in localized non-small cell lung cancer. Only in-frame clones appear in the TCRdb table, and some are missing; sequencing was by immunoSEQ multiplex PCR. The table has about 1,500 clones, 26% seen once; the top ten hold less than 25%. Sequenced here: normal lung tissue next to the tumor, sampled before any cancer treatment. The origin of the receptors is a male donor at least 60 years old with stage I lung adenocarcinoma.

The chain has TRBV2 and TRBJ2-3, with D perhaps matching TRBD2 (6 bases). This CDR3 region has 18 residues. Germline-derived CDR1 and CDR2 are SNHLY and FYNNEI. Deletions cut 2 bases from V and 2 bases from J, with 20 bases between. CDR3 amino acids: CASSEKGLTEGNTDTQYF. CDR3 DNA sequence: TGTGCCAGCAGTGAAAAGGGCCTAACGGAGGGGAACACAGATACGCAGTATTTT.

This clone was recorded a few times. J is TRBJ2-7 and V is TRBV11-3; the D call may be TRBD1 or TRBD2 (5 bases each). The CDR3 totals 14 residues. Germline loops: CDR1 SGHNT, CDR2 YENEEA. V lost 5 bases, J lost 0 bases, and 11 bases lay in between. CDR3 coding DNA: TGTGCCAGCAGCGGGACGGAAAGCTCCTACGAGCAGTACTTC. Its protein is CASSGTESSYEQYF. The full variable domain, its missing parts supplied by reference TRBV11-3 and TRBJ2-7, is EAGVVQSPRYKIIEKKQPVAFWCNPISGHNTLYWYLQNLGQGPELLIRYENEEAVDDSQLPKDRFSAERLKGVDSTLKIQPAELGDSAVYLCASSGTESSYEQYFGPGTRLTVT.

This chain joins TRBV28 and TRBJ1-2, with 7 bases fitting TRBD1. The CDR3 extends over 14 amino acids. With V trimmed by 5 bases and J by 8 bases, 11 bases remained unmatched. The germline CDR1 and CDR2 sequences are MDHEN and SYDVKM. CDR3 bases: TGTGCCAGCAGTATCGACAGGGATTCAAAGGGCTACACCTTC. Translation: CASSIDRDSKGYTF.

This chain uses TRBV28 with TRBJ2-3; D not resolved. V shed 7 bases and J shed 2 bases, with 13 bases lying between them. This CDR3 region has 14 residues. CDR1 is MDHEN and CDR2 is SYDVKM in the germline V gene. In DNA form, the CDR3 reads TGTGCCAGCAACGCCCTCGTGGCCACAGATACGCAGTATTTT. The encoded protein is CASNALVATDTQYF. The full variable domain, in which reference TRBV28 and TRBJ2-3 provide the parts outside the CDR3, is DVKVTQSSRYLVKRTGEKVFLECVQDMDHENMFWYRQDPGLGLRLIYFSYDVKMKEKGDIPEGYSVSREKKERFSLILESASTNQTSMYLCASNALVATDTQYFGPGTRLTVL.

The table lists this clone with a few counts. V usage is TRBV18 and J usage is TRBJ1-1; D is possibly TRBD1 (5 bases). The V end lost 2 bases, the J end lost 6 bases, and 19 bases lay between the germline ends. This CDR3 contains 16 residues. CDR1 KGHSH and CDR2 LQKENI come from the germline V gene. Here the CDR3 reads CASSPSRPAKGPEAFF. The DNA for the CDR3 is TGTGCCAGCTCACCATCCCGGCCGGCAAAGGGACCTGAAGCTTTCTTT.

This CDR3 reads CAIKSEGTETQYF. The CDR3 nucleotides read TGTGCCATCAAGTCGGAAGGGACCGAGACCCAGTACTTC. This chain links TRBV6-8 with TRBJ2-5, with D possibly being TRBD1 or TRBD2 (5 bases each). Germline V gives CDR1 MNHGY, CDR2 SAAAGT. V shed 10 bases and J shed 5 bases, with 17 bases lying between them. CDR3 length: 13 amino acids.

This chain joins TRBV9 and TRBJ2-7; D is uncertain. There are 13 residues in the CDR3. CDR1 and CDR2 (germline): SGDLS, YYNGEE. Deletions cut 5 bases from V and 6 bases from J, with 15 bases between. Here the CDR3 reads CASSFPGLFEQYF. The CDR3 DNA reads TGTGCCAGCAGTTTCCCGGGCCTGTTCGAGCAGTACTTC.

This clone has more than one count but fewer than ten. The rearrangement joins TRBV19 to TRBJ2-5; TRBD2 is a possible D gene (5 bases). The CDR3 totals 11 residues. The germline CDR1 and CDR2 sequences are LNHDA and SQIVND (reference sequence). V lost 8 bases, J lost 5 bases, and 9 bases lay in between. This CDR3 is CASGGGETQYF. In DNA form, the CDR3 reads TGTGCCAGTGGAGGTGGGGAGACCCAGTACTTC.

This clone is medium-sized within its sample. The rearrangement joins TRBV11-3 to TRBJ2-7; TRBD2 aligns across 12 bases. V gave up 5 bases and J gave up 4 bases; unmatched junction bases: 6. Germline V lookup: CDR1 SGHNT, CDR2 YENEEA. This CDR3 spans 15 amino acids. The CDR3 spells CASSQTSGSMYEQYF. The CDR3 DNA follows: TGTGCCAGCAGCCAGACTAGCGGGAGTATGTACGAGCAGTACTTC.

This chain joins TRBV30 and TRBJ2-2; 9 bases are a match to TRBD2. The length of the CDR3 is 15 residues. V lost 4 bases and J lost 6; bases outside the gene matches: 9. Germline V CDR1 and CDR2: GTSNPN, SVGIG (reference sequence). The CDR3 DNA follows: TGTGCCTGGACGGCGCGGGGGGGCTCTGCCGGGGAGCTGTTTTTT. Translated: CAWTARGGSAGELFF. Together with reference TRBV30 and TRBJ2-2, the CDR3 gives the full variable domain: SQTIHQWPATLVQPVGSPLSLECTVEGTSNPNLYWYRQAAGRGLQLLFYSVGIGQISSEVPQNLSASRPQDRQFILSSKKLLLSDSGFYLCAWTARGGSAGELFFGEGSRLTVL.

Only a few counts were recorded for this clone. V is TRBV11-3 and J is TRBJ2-5, with D uncertain. Trimming removed 5 bases at V and 1 base at J, with 11 bases between. CDR1 and CDR2 from the germline V gene are SGHNT and YENEEA. The CDR3 has 14 residues. The CDR3, as DNA: TGTGCCAGCAGCCCCCCAGACCGCCAAGAGACCCAGTACTTC. It is translated as CASSPPDRQETQYF.

This clone was seen only a few times. The V and J genes are TRBV6-9 and TRBJ2-5; the match to TRBD2 covers 14 bases. The germline V gene has CDR1 MNHGY and CDR2 SVAAGI. V was clipped by 7 bases and J by 5 bases; unmatched bases: 6. This CDR3 is built from 15 residues. This CDR3 is CASTSTSGRAETQYF. The CDR3 DNA is TGTGCCAGCACCTCGACTAGCGGGAGGGCGGAGACCCAGTACTTC.

This rearrangement joins TRBV28 to TRBJ2-1, with 8 bases that match TRBD2. The V and J ends lost 4 bases and 5 bases, in that order; junction bases with no gene match: 4. The germline V gene has CDR1 MDHEN and CDR2 SYDVKM. The CDR3 spans 14 residues. Written as DNA, the CDR3 is TGTGCCAGCAGTTGGAGCGGGAGCAACAATGAGCAGTTCTTC. This gives the protein CASSWSGSNNEQFF.

This clone was detected a few times. This chain links TRBV28 with TRBJ2-7; D tentatively fits TRBD1 or TRBD2 (5 bases each). V lost 11 bases and J 3 bases, leaving 14 bases between the germline ends. Germline V gene data show CDR1 as MDHEN and CDR2 as SYDVKM. The length of the CDR3 is 12 residues. Here the CDR3 reads CAAKGDSYEQYF. The CDR3 DNA reads as TGTGCCGCAAAGGGAGACAGCTACGAGCAGTACTTC.

The chain is built from TRBV11-3 and TRBJ2-1, with D possibly being TRBD1 or TRBD2 (5 bases each). V was pared by 1 base and J by 4 bases, with 20 bases between. This CDR3 has 18 amino acids. Per the germline V gene, CDR1 is SGHNT and CDR2 is YENEEA. CDR3 DNA: TGTGCCAGCAGCTTAGGTAATCGGTACGTCGGGACGTACAATGAGCAGTTCTTC. Its translation: CASSLGNRYVGTYNEQFF.

This clone was found a few times. The CDR3 protein is CASSYSGGELFF. The CDR3 DNA reads as TGTGCCAGCAGTTACTCGGGCGGGGAGCTGTTTTTT. The chain has TRBV6-8 and TRBJ2-2, with D hard to call. V lost 0 bases to trimming and J lost 7 bases, with 3 bases between them. The germline V gene encodes CDR1 MNHGY and CDR2 SAAAGT. The length of the CDR3 is 12 residues.

The genes are TRBV11-3 and TRBJ2-5, with 13 bases matching TRBD2. Trimming removed 4 bases from V and 5 bases from J; junction bases left unmatched: 4. The germline gives CDR1 SGHNT, CDR2 YENEEA. The CDR3 has 15 amino acids. The CDR3 reads CASSSGTSGAETQYF. CDR3 nucleotide sequence: TGTGCCAGCAGCTCCGGGACTAGCGGGGCTGAGACCCAGTACTTC.